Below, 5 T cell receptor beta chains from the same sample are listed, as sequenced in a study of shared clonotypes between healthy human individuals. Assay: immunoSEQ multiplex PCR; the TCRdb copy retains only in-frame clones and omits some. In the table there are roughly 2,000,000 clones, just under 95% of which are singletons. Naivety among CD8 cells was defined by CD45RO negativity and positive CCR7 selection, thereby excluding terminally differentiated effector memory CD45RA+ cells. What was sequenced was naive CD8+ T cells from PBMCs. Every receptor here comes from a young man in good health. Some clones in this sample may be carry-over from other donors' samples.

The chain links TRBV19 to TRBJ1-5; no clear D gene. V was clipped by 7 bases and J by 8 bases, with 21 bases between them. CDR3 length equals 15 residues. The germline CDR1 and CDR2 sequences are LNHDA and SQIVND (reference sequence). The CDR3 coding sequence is TGTGCCAGTACCCCAGAACGGGTGGGGATGGAGCCCCAGCATTTT. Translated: CASTPERVGMEPQHF.

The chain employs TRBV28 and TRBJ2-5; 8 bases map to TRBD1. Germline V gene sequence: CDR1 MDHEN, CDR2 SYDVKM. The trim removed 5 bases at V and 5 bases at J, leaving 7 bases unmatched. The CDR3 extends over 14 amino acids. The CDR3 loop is CASSPTGAAETQYF. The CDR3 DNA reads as TGTGCCAGCAGTCCGACAGGGGCAGCGGAGACCCAGTACTTC.

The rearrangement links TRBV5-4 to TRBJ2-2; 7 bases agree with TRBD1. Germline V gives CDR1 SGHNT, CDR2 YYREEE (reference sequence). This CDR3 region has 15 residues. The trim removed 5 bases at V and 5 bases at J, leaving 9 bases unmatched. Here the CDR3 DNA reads TGTGCCAGCAGTGGAAGGGGGCAAGGAACCGGGGAGCTGTTTTTT. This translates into CASSGRGQGTGELFF.

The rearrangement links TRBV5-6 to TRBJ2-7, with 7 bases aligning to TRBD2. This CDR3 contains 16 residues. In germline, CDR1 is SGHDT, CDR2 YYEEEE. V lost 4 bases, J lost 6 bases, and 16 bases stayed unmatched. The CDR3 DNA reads TGTGCCAGCAGCCAAGAAGCTTTTGGCGGGAGTGGCGAGCAGTACTTC. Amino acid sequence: CASSQEAFGGSGEQYF.

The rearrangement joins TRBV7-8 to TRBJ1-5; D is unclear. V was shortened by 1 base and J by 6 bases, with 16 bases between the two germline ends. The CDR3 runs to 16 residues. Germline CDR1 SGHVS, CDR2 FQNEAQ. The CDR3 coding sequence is TGTGCCAGCAGCTTAGGTTCACACTATGATTCTCAGCCCCAGCATTTT. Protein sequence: CASSLGSHYDSQPQHF.